This entry features one T cell receptor (beta chain) sequence. A quantity of roughly 0.5 to 1 ug RNA underwent reverse transcription using random hexamers. TCRdb reanalysed the immunoSEQ multiplex PCR reads using MiXCR and keeps one entry per CDR3 protein. The data show 150,000 to 200,000 distinct CDR3 sequences, more than 85% seen once. These data are taken from a study of CD8 T cells in Susac syndrome. Germline-derived CDR1 and CDR2 are KGHSH and LQKENI. This CDR3 comprises 14 residues. Trimming took 4 bases from V and 0 from J, leaving 7 bases between them. The chain has TRBV18 and TRBJ1-5; D remains ambiguous. What was sequenced was CD4+ T cells from PBMCs. The source is a human donor with Susac syndrome. As DNA, the CDR3 is TGTGCCAGCTCACTTACAGATAGCAATCAGCCCCAGCATTTT. Protein: CASSLTDSNQPQHF.